The 10 T cell receptor beta chains presented below share a single source sample, sequenced in a study of OX40 agonist ivuxolimab in advanced cancers. Sequencing used immunoSEQ multiplex PCR; TCRdb keeps in-frame clones, though not all of them. The sample comprises about 52,000 clones, around four fifths of which are singletons, and 3.9% rests with the top ten. The sequences come from CD4+ or CD8+ T cells sorted from blood, collected in a trial of the OX40 agonist ivuxolimab. All receptors derive from an adult with an advanced solid tumor such as melanoma, head and neck, liver or kidney cancer.

The chain couples TRBV13 to TRBJ2-1; D unresolved. Per germline, CDR1 PRHDT and CDR2 FYEKMQ (reference sequence). V was cut by 5 bases and J by 2 bases, with 10 bases left in between. This CDR3 region has 14 residues. DNA for the CDR3: TGTGCCAGCAGCCCCCGGACGGCCTACAATGAGCAGTTCTTC. It encodes CASSPRTAYNEQFF.

The chain links TRBV6-1 to TRBJ2-3; unclear D gene. Trimming removed 9 bases from V and 6 bases from J, with 19 bases in between. CDR1 MNHNS and CDR2 SASEGT come from the germline V gene. This CDR3 is 14 amino acids long. The CDR3 region is CASSLATTQDTQYF. The CDR3 region has the DNA TGTGCCAGTTCCCTGGCCACTACACAGGATACGCAGTATTTT.

V is TRBV6-5 and J is TRBJ2-7; D unresolved. The CDR3 has 16 residues. CDR1 MNHEY and CDR2 SVGAGI come from the germline V gene. V lost 2 bases and J lost 3, with 17 bases in between. The CDR3 sequence is CASSYALSRYNYEQYF. CDR3 DNA sequence: TGTGCCAGCAGTTACGCCTTATCGAGGTACAACTACGAGCAGTACTTC.

This chain connects TRBV6-5 to TRBJ1-6, with D maybe TRBD1 (6 bases). V lost 5 bases, J lost 10 bases, and 18 bases lay in between. The germline gives CDR1 MNHEY, CDR2 SVGAGI. The CDR3 totals 15 residues. The CDR3 is CASSAGQRGISPLHF. The CDR3 DNA sequence: TGTGCCAGCAGTGCGGGACAAAGAGGCATATCACCCCTCCACTTT.

The chain links TRBV30 to TRBJ1-1; TRBD1 aligns across 7 bases. This CDR3 has 13 amino acids. J lost 1 base, V lost 1 base, and 0 bases had no gene match. Germline CDR1 GTSNPN, CDR2 SVGIG (reference sequence). The CDR3 sequence: CAWSGQGNTEAFF. CDR3 sequence (DNA): TGTGCCTGGAGTGGACAGGGGAACACTGAAGCTTTCTTT.

The chain employs TRBV27 and TRBJ2-1; 8 bases agree with TRBD2. V trimming: 7 bases; J trimming: 8 bases; junction bases outside the gene matches: 10. This CDR3 has 14 residues. Germline V CDR1 and CDR2: MNHEY, SMNVEV (reference sequence). The CDR3: CASTTGGLRDEQFF. CDR3 bases: TGTGCCAGCACGACGGGGGGGCTTCGGGATGAGCAGTTCTTC.

The V and J genes are TRBV6-5 and TRBJ1-5; unclear D gene. This CDR3 has 15 residues. V was clipped by 6 bases and J by 7 bases, with 19 bases between them. Germline V gene lookup returns CDR1 MNHEY and CDR2 SVGAGI. CDR3 protein: CASSPDFLLGQPQHF. The CDR3 DNA reads as TGTGCCAGCAGCCCAGATTTTCTCTTGGGGCAGCCCCAGCATTTT.

The V call is TRBV7-9, the J call TRBJ2-1; TRBD2 aligns across 11 bases. Germline V CDR1 and CDR2: SEHNR, FQNEAQ (reference sequence). Trimming at V came to 5 bases and at J to 2 bases, leaving 14 bases not matched to a gene. This CDR3 comprises 19 residues. In nucleotides, the CDR3 is TGTGCCAGCAGCCCAATCCGAGCTAGCGGGGGGCTACCCTACAATGAGCAGTTCTTC. As protein: CASSPIRASGGLPYNEQFF.

The rearrangement joins TRBV29-1 to TRBJ2-7; D gene unclear. The CDR3 is 14 residues long. Germline lookup yields CDR1 SQVTM and CDR2 ANQGSEA. V lost 4 bases and J 0 bases, leaving 13 bases between the germline ends. The CDR3 DNA reads TGCAGCGTTGGGAACCTACCTTACTCCTACGAGCAGTACTTC. Residues: CSVGNLPYSYEQYF.

The chain is built from TRBV18 and TRBJ2-1, with TRBD1 matching over 8 bases. The CDR3 totals 18 residues. CDR1 and CDR2 from the germline V gene are KGHSH and LQKENI. V was clipped by 2 bases and J by 2 bases; unmatched bases: 11. The CDR3 protein is CASSPMRIGTGTYNEQFF. In nucleotides, the CDR3 is TGTGCCAGCTCACCAATGAGGATCGGGACAGGAACCTACAATGAGCAGTTCTTC.